This TCR beta chain was sequenced for a study of regulatory T cells in long-lasting Graves disease. Study results and limitations: Persistent disease preferred TRBV28, TRBJ1-2 and TRBJ2-5; new disease, TRBV20-1 and TRBJ2-1.

Germline V gene data show CDR1 as MNHEY and CDR2 as SVGEGT. V lost 1 base and J lost 1, with 4 bases in between. There are 13 residues in the CDR3. This clonotype was detected many times. Its target is not known. Time point here: newly diagnosed GD, antithyroid drugs for less than 3 months. RNA extracted from PBMCs served as the sequencing template. Patients came through an endocrinology department, and that department was in Xi'an, China. Library construction for TCR beta used iRepertoire HTBI primers and Arm-PCR of CDR3 regions. TCRdb re-derived calls from the multiplex PCR reads in MiXCR, one entry per CDR3 protein. The sample lists about 420,000 distinct CDR3 sequences, 16% occurring once. These data were also reused for a study on T cells in Graves' hyperthyroidism and ophthalmopathy. From that paper: Among thyroid clonotypes expanded above 0.001, most also appeared in blood.

The chain has TRBV6-2 or TRBV6-3 and TRBJ1-1, with D uncertain. The sample consisted of peripheral blood mononuclear cells (PBMCs), taken at new diagnosis, from a patient treated with antithyroid drugs. The TCR originated in a young woman with Graves disease. CDR3 coding DNA: TGTGCCAGCAGTTACTTCCCGAACACTGAAGCTTTCTTT. It specifies CASSYFPNTEAFF.